This TCR beta chain is from a study of shared clonotypes between healthy human individuals. CD45RO negativity and positive selection for CCR7 defined naive CD8 cells, a population that excluded terminally differentiated effector memory CD45RA+ cells. As to this clone: The antigen is undetermined.

The CDR3 is made up of 18 amino acids. In germline, CDR1 is SGHVS, CDR2 FQNEAQ. Trimming removed 2 bases from V and 8 bases from J; junction bases left unmatched: 15. Notes on the study in general: Clonotype sharing among donors was expected to depend on sequencing depth. In having few donors, the study represented limited genetic and exposure-history diversity.

DNA at 150 to 250 ng, tens of thousands of T cell genomes, went into sorted-subset replicate PCRs. Using immunoSEQ multiplex PCR, the repertoire was profiled, and TCRdb retains in-frame clones only, with some absent. The sample lists roughly 2,000,000 clones; over 85% were seen once. The rearrangement links TRBV7-8 to TRBJ2-3, with 11 bases identical to TRBD2. This TCR was sampled from a man in his late teens or twenties in good health. Some clones in this sample may be carry-over from other donors' samples. The source material was naive CD8+ T cells from PBMCs. As DNA, the CDR3 is TGTGCCAGCAGCTTACCCTCTAGCGGGGGGACACGGAGTCGTACGCAGTATTTT. Translated, it gives CASSLPSSGGTRSRTQYF.